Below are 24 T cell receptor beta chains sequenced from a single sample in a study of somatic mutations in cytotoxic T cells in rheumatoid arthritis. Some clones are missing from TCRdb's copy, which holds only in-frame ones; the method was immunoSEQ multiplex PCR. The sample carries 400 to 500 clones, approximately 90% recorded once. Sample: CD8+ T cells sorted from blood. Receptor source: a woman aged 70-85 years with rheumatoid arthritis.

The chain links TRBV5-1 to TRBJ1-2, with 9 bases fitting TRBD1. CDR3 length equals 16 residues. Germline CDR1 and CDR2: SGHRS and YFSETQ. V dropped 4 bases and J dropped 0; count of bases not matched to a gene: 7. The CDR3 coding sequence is TGCGCCAGCAGCCCGGTGGACAGGGGACCTAACTATGGCTACACCTTC. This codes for CASSPVDRGPNYGYTF.

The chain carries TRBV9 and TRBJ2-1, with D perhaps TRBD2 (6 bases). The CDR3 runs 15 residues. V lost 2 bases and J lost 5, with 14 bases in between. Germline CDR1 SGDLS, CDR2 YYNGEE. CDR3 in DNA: TGTGCCAGCAGCGTGGAGGGGAGCGATAACAATGAGCAGTTCTTC. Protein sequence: CASSVEGSDNNEQFF.

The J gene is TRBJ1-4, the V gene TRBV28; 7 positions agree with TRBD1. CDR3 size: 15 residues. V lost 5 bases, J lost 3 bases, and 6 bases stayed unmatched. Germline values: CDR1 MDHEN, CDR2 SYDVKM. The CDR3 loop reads CASSASGGPNEKLFF. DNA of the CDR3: TGTGCCAGCAGTGCTTCAGGGGGACCTAATGAAAAACTGTTTTTT.

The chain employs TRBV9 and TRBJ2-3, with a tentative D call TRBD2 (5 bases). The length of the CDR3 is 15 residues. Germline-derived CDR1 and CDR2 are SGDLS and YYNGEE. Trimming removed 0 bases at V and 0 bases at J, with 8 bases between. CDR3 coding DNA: TGTGCCAGCAGCGTAGGGACTGGAAGCACAGATACGCAGTATTTT. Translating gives CASSVGTGSTDTQYF.

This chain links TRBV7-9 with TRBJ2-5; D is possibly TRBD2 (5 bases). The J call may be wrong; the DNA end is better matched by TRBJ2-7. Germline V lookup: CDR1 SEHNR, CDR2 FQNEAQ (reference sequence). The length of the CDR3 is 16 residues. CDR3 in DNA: TGTGCCAGCAGCTTAGGAAATATGGGGAGCTCCTACGAGCAGTACTTC. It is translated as CASSLGNMGSSYEQYF.

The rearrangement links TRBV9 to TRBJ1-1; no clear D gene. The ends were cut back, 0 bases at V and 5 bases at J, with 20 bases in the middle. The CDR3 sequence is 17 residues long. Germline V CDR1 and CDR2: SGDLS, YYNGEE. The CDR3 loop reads CASSVVGKSPPRTEAFF. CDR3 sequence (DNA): TGTGCCAGCAGCGTAGTCGGGAAATCCCCCCCCCGAACTGAAGCTTTCTTT. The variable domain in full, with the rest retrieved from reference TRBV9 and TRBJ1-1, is DSGVTQTPKHLITATGQRVTLRCSPRSGDLSVYWYQQSLDQGLQFLIQYYNGEERAKGNILERFSAQQFPDLHSELNLSSLELGDSALYFCASSVVGKSPPRTEAFFGQGTRLTVV.

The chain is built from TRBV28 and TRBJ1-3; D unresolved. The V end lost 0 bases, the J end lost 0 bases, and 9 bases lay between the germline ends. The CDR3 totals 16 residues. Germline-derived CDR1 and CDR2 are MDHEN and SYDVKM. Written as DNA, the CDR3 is TGTGCCAGCAGTTTATGGCAGAACCCCTCTGGAAACACCATATATTTT. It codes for CASSLWQNPSGNTIYF.

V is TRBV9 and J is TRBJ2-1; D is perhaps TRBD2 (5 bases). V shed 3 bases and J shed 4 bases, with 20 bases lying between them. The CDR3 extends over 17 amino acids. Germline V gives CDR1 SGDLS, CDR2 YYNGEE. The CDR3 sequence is CASSARGVASPYNEQFF. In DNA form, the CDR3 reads TGTGCCAGCAGCGCGAGAGGAGTGGCTAGCCCGTACAATGAGCAGTTCTTC.

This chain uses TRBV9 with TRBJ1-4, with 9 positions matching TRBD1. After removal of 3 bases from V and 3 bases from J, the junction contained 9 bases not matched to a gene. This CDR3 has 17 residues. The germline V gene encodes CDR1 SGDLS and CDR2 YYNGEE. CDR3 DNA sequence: TGTGCCAGCAGCGGCACAGGGGGCTCTACCTCTAATGAAAAACTGTTTTTT. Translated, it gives CASSGTGGSTSNEKLFF.

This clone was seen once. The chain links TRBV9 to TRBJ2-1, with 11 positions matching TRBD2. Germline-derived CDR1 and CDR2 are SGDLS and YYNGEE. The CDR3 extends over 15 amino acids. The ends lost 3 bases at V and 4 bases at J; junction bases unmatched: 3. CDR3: CASSGTSGGYNEQFF. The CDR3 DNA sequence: TGTGCCAGCAGCGGAACTAGCGGGGGTTACAATGAGCAGTTCTTC. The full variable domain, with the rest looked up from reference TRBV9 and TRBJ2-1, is DSGVTQTPKHLITATGQRVTLRCSPRSGDLSVYWYQQSLDQGLQFLIQYYNGEERAKGNILERFSAQQFPDLHSELNLSSLELGDSALYFCASSGTSGGYNEQFFGPGTRLTVL.

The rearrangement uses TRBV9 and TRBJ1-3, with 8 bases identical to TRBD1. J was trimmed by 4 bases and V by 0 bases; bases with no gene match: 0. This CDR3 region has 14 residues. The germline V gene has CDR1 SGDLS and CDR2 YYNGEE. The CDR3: CASSVAGGGNTIYF. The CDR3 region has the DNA TGTGCCAGCAGCGTAGCAGGGGGCGGAAACACCATATATTTT.

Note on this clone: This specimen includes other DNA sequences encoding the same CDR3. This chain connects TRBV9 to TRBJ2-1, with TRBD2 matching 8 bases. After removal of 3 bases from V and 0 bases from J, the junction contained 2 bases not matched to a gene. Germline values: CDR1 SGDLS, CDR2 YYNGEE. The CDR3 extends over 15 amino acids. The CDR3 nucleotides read TGTGCCAGCAGCGCCAGCGGGAGCTCCTACAATGAGCAGTTCTTC. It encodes CASSASGSSYNEQFF.

The CDR3 loop reads CASSADYPSYNEQFF. The CDR3 DNA follows: TGTGCCAGCAGCGCCGACTACCCTTCCTACAATGAGCAGTTCTTC. The chain uses TRBV9 and TRBJ2-1, with D possibly being TRBD2 (5 bases). Germline-derived CDR1 and CDR2 are SGDLS and YYNGEE. The CDR3 contains 15 residues. With 3 bases removed from V and 1 base from J, the gap between germline ends came to 11 bases.

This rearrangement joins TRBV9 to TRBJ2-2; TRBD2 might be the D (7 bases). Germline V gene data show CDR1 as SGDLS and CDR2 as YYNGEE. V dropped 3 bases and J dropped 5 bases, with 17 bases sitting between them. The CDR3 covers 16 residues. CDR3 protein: CASSAHGGHRTGELFF. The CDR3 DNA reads TGTGCCAGCAGCGCCCACGGGGGGCATAGGACCGGGGAGCTGTTTTTT.

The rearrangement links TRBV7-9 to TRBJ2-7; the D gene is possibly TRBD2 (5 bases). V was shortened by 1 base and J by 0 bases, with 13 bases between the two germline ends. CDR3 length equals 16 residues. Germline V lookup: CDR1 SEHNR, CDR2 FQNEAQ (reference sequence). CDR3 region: CASSLGNMGSSYEQYF. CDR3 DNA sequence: TGTGCCAGCAGCTTAGGAAATATGGGGAGCTCCTACGAGCAGTACTTC.

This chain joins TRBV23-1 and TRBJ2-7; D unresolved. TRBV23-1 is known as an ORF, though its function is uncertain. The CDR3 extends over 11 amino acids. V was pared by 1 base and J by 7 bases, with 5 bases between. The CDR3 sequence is CASSQWQEQYF. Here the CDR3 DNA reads TGCGCCAGCAGTCAATGGCAAGAGCAGTACTTC.

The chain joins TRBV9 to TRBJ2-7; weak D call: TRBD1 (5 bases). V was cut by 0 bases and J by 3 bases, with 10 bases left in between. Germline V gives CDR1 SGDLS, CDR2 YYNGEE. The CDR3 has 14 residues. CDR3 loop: CASSVGRQNYEQYF. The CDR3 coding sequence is TGTGCCAGCAGCGTAGGGCGACAGAACTACGAGCAGTACTTC.

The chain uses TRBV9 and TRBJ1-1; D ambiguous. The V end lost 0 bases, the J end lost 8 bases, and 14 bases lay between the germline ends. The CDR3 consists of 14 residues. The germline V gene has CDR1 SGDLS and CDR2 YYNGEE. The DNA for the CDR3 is TGTGCCAGCAGCGTAGCTTACAGATCAAGGGAAGCTTTCTTT. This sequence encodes CASSVAYRSREAFF.

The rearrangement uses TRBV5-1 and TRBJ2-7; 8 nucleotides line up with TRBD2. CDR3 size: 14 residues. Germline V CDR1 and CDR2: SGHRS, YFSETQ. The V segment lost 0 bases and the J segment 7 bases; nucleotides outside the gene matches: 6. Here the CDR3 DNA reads TGCGCCAGCAGCTTGGGACTAGCGACAAGAGAGCAGTACTTC. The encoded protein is CASSLGLATREQYF.

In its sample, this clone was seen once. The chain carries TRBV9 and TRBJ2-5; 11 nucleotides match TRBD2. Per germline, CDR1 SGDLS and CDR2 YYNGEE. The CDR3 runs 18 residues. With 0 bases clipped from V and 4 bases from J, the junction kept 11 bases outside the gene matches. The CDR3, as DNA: TGTGCCAGCAGCGTAGGTATCCTAGCGGGAGGTCCGGGAGAGACCCAGTACTTC. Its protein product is CASSVGILAGGPGETQYF. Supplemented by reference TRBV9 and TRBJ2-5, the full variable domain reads DSGVTQTPKHLITATGQRVTLRCSPRSGDLSVYWYQQSLDQGLQFLIQYYNGEERAKGNILERFSAQQFPDLHSELNLSSLELGDSALYFCASSVGILAGGPGETQYFGPGTRLLVL.

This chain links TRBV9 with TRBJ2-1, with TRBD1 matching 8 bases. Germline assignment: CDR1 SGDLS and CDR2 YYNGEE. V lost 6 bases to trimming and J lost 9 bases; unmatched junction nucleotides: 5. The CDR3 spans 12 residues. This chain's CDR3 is CASTDRAGEQFF. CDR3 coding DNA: TGTGCCAGCACGGACAGGGCGGGTGAGCAGTTCTTC.

Here the CDR3 DNA reads TGTGCCAGCAGCGTACCCGGAGGGGAGGGGAACACCGGGGAGCTGTTTTTT. Its protein product is CASSVPGGEGNTGELFF. This chain joins TRBV9 and TRBJ2-2; TRBD2 aligns across 7 bases. Germline CDR1 SGDLS, CDR2 YYNGEE. After removal of 1 base from V and 1 base from J, the junction contained 7 bases not matched to a gene. CDR3 length: 17 residues. Looking up the rest from reference TRBV9 and TRBJ2-2 gives the full variable domain: DSGVTQTPKHLITATGQRVTLRCSPRSGDLSVYWYQQSLDQGLQFLIQYYNGEERAKGNILERFSAQQFPDLHSELNLSSLELGDSALYFCASSVPGGEGNTGELFFGEGSRLTVL.

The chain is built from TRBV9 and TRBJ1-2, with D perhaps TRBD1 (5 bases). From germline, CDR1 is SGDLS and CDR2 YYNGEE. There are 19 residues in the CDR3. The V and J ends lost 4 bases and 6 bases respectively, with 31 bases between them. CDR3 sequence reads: CASSSSLRGSRDAYHGYTF. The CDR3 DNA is TGTGCCAGCAGCTCGAGTTTACGTGGGTCCAGGGATGCCTATCATGGCTACACCTTC.

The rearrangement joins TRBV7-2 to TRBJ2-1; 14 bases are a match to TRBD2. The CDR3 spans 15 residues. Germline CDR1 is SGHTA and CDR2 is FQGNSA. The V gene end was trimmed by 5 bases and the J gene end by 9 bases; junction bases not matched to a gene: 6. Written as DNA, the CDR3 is TGTGCCAGCAGCCCCGGACTAGCGGGAGGTTTTGAGCAGTTCTTC. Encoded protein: CASSPGLAGGFEQFF.